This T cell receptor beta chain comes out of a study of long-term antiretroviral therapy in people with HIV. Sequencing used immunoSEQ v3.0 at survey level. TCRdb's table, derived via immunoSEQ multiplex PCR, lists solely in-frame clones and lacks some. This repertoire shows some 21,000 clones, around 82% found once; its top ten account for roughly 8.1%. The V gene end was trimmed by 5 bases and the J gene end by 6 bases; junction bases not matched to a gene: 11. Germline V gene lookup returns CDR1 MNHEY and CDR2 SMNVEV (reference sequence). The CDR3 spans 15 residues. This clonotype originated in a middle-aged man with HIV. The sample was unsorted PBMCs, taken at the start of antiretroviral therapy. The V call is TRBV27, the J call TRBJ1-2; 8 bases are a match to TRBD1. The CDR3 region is CASSQMDRDANGYTF. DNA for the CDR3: TGTGCCAGCAGTCAAATGGACAGGGACGCAAATGGCTACACCTTC.